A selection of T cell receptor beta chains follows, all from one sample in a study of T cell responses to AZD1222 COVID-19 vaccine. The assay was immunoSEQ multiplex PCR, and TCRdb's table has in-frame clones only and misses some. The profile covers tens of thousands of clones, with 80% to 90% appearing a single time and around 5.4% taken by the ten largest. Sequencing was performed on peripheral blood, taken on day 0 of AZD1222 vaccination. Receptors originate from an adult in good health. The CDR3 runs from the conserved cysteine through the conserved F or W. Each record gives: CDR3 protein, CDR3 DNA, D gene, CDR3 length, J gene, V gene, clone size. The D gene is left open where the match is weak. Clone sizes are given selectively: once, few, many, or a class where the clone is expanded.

CDR3 protein: CASSPQGQLNTEAFF
CDR3 DNA: TGTGCCAGCAGCCCTCAAGGACAGCTGAACACTGAAGCTTTCTTT
D gene: NA
CDR3 length: 15
J gene: TRBJ1-1
V gene: TRBV11-3
clone size: NA

CDR3 protein: CASRTGSLGYTF
CDR3 DNA: TGTGCCAGCAGGACCGGATCCTTGGGCTACACCTTC
D gene: NA
CDR3 length: 12
J gene: TRBJ1-2
V gene: TRBV25-1
clone size: few

CDR3 protein: CASSIDQGSGGYTF
CDR3 DNA: TGTGCCAGTAGTATAGACCAGGGCTCAGGAGGCTACACCTTC
D gene: NA
CDR3 length: 14
J gene: TRBJ1-2
V gene: TRBV19
clone size: NA

CDR3 protein: CASSPRGTGRYQPQHF
CDR3 DNA: TGTGCCAGCAGCCCACGGGGGACAGGGAGGTATCAGCCCCAGCATTTT
D gene: TRBD1
CDR3 length: 16
J gene: TRBJ1-5
V gene: TRBV6-2/TRBV6-3
clone size: NA

CDR3 protein: CASSIGQGNQPQHF
CDR3 DNA: TGTGCCAGCAGCATCGGACAGGGAAATCAGCCCCAGCATTTT
D gene: TRBD1
CDR3 length: 14
J gene: TRBJ1-5
V gene: TRBV5-8
clone size: NA

CDR3 protein: CASSLGSRYSGNTIYF
CDR3 DNA: TGTGCCAGCAGCTTGGGGAGCCGTTACTCTGGAAACACCATATATTTT
D gene: NA
CDR3 length: 16
J gene: TRBJ1-3
V gene: TRBV7-2
clone size: NA

CDR3 protein: CSVPLSGWAGELFF
CDR3 DNA: TGCAGCGTTCCCCTCAGTGGGTGGGCCGGGGAGCTGTTTTTT
D gene: NA
CDR3 length: 14
J gene: TRBJ2-2
V gene: TRBV29-1
clone size: NA

CDR3 protein: CASRQGYGYTF
CDR3 DNA: TGTGCCAGTAGGCAGGGCTATGGCTACACCTTC
D gene: NA
CDR3 length: 11
J gene: TRBJ1-2
V gene: TRBV19
clone size: NA

CDR3 protein: CASSPGQGKTEAFF
CDR3 DNA: TGTGCCAGCAGCCCCGGACAGGGTAAAACTGAAGCTTTCTTT
D gene: TRBD1
CDR3 length: 14
J gene: TRBJ1-1
V gene: TRBV25-1
clone size: NA

CDR3 protein: CASSEYGGRGRYGYTF
CDR3 DNA: TGTGCCAGCAGTGAATATGGGGGGCGCGGGCGCTATGGCTACACCTTC
D gene: NA
CDR3 length: 16
J gene: TRBJ1-2
V gene: TRBV6-1
clone size: few

CDR3 protein: CASRLGQGLAGANVLTF
CDR3 DNA: TGTGCCAGCAGACTAGGACAGGGTCTGGCTGGGGCCAACGTCCTGACTTTC
D gene: TRBD1
CDR3 length: 17
J gene: TRBJ2-6
V gene: TRBV7-9
clone size: NA

CDR3 protein: CASSDPGQGHYGYTF
CDR3 DNA: TGTGCCAGCAGCGACCCGGGACAGGGGCACTATGGCTACACCTTC
D gene: TRBD1
CDR3 length: 15
J gene: TRBJ1-2
V gene: TRBV14
clone size: NA

CDR3 protein: CASSPRRIGEKLFF
CDR3 DNA: TGTGCCAGCAGCCCTAGGAGGATCGGTGAAAAACTGTTTTTT
D gene: NA
CDR3 length: 14
J gene: TRBJ1-4
V gene: TRBV13
clone size: NA

CDR3 protein: CASSPAGVVSSTQYF
CDR3 DNA: TGTGCCAGCAGCCCCGCGGGGGTAGTTTCAAGCACGCAGTATTTT
D gene: TRBD2
CDR3 length: 15
J gene: TRBJ2-3
V gene: TRBV7-2
clone size: few

CDR3 protein: CAWSVTEKLFF
CDR3 DNA: TGTGCCTGGAGTGTAACTGAAAAACTGTTTTTT
D gene: NA
CDR3 length: 11
J gene: TRBJ1-4
V gene: TRBV30
clone size: NA

CDR3 protein: CASSYSHLNNSPLHF
CDR3 DNA: TGTGCCAGCAGTTACTCCCATCTCAATAATTCACCCCTCCACTTT
D gene: NA
CDR3 length: 15
J gene: TRBJ1-6
V gene: TRBV6-5
clone size: NA

CDR3 protein: CASSVGGDSYEQYF
CDR3 DNA: TGTGCCAGCAGCGTAGGGGGGGACTCCTACGAGCAGTACTTC
D gene: NA
CDR3 length: 14
J gene: TRBJ2-7
V gene: TRBV9
clone size: few

CDR3 protein: CSASTQLTSYEQYF
CDR3 DNA: TGCAGTGCTAGTACGCAGCTTACCTCCTACGAGCAGTACTTC
D gene: NA
CDR3 length: 14
J gene: TRBJ2-7
V gene: TRBV20-1
clone size: NA

CDR3 protein: CASSGLPGSNSPLHF
CDR3 DNA: TGTGCCAGCAGCGGCCTTCCAGGGAGTAATTCACCCCTCCACTTT
D gene: NA
CDR3 length: 15
J gene: TRBJ1-6
V gene: TRBV7-6
clone size: NA

CDR3 protein: CASSPRTGYEGGYTF
CDR3 DNA: TGTGCCAGCAGCCCGCGGACAGGGTATGAAGGTGGCTACACCTTC
D gene: TRBD1
CDR3 length: 15
J gene: TRBJ1-2
V gene: TRBV5-5
clone size: NA

CDR3 protein: CASSRQASSYNEQFF
CDR3 DNA: TGTGCCAGTAGTAGACAGGCCAGCTCCTACAATGAGCAGTTCTTC
D gene: NA
CDR3 length: 15
J gene: TRBJ2-1
V gene: TRBV19
clone size: NA

CDR3 protein: CASRLLAGGSYSEQFF
CDR3 DNA: TGTGCCAGCAGGCTACTAGCGGGGGGATCCTACAGTGAGCAGTTCTTC
D gene: TRBD2
CDR3 length: 16
J gene: TRBJ2-1
V gene: TRBV2
clone size: NA

CDR3 protein: CASSFTEAFF
CDR3 DNA: TGTGCCAGCAGCTTCACTGAAGCTTTCTTT
D gene: NA
CDR3 length: 10
J gene: TRBJ1-1
V gene: TRBV7-2
clone size: NA

CDR3 protein: CASSRGGSYNEQFF
CDR3 DNA: TGTGCCAGCAGTAGGGGGGGCTCCTACAATGAGCAGTTCTTC
D gene: NA
CDR3 length: 14
J gene: TRBJ2-1
V gene: TRBV6-5
clone size: NA

CDR3 protein: CATSDPDNNYGYTF
CDR3 DNA: TGTGCCACCAGTGACCCAGATAATAACTATGGCTACACCTTC
D gene: NA
CDR3 length: 14
J gene: TRBJ1-2
V gene: TRBV24-1
clone size: NA

CDR3 protein: CASSTRAGGNTGELFF
CDR3 DNA: TGTGCCAGCAGTACTAGAGCGGGGGGAAACACCGGGGAGCTGTTTTTT
D gene: TRBD2
CDR3 length: 16
J gene: TRBJ2-2
V gene: TRBV5-4
clone size: NA

CDR3 protein: CASSLQGMDEKLFF
CDR3 DNA: TGTGCCAGCAGCCTACAGGGGATGGACGAAAAACTGTTTTTT
D gene: TRBD1
CDR3 length: 14
J gene: TRBJ1-4
V gene: TRBV4-2
clone size: NA

CDR3 protein: CATSDATGMNTEAFF
CDR3 DNA: TGTGCCACCAGTGATGCAACAGGGATGAACACTGAAGCTTTCTTT
D gene: NA
CDR3 length: 15
J gene: TRBJ1-1
V gene: TRBV24-1
clone size: NA

CDR3 protein: CASRDGSNTEAFF
CDR3 DNA: TGCGCCAGCAGGGACGGGTCGAACACTGAAGCTTTCTTT
D gene: NA
CDR3 length: 13
J gene: TRBJ1-1
V gene: TRBV5-1
clone size: NA

CDR3 protein: CASSLVGGGFQETQYF
CDR3 DNA: TGCGCCAGCAGCTTGGTTGGGGGAGGGTTCCAAGAGACCCAGTACTTC
D gene: TRBD2
CDR3 length: 16
J gene: TRBJ2-5
V gene: TRBV5-1
clone size: NA

CDR3 protein: CASRPQGNYGYTF
CDR3 DNA: TGTGCCAGTAGACCACAGGGTAACTATGGCTACACCTTC
D gene: NA
CDR3 length: 13
J gene: TRBJ1-2
V gene: TRBV19
clone size: NA